The T cell receptor beta chain described here comes from a study of blood T cell repertoires in COVID-19. The wider study: Italy, Spain and the United States were the sources of the convalescent and acute COVID-19 samples. In each case, the material was cDNA or gDNA derived from T cells, B-cell-depleted T cells, or PBMCs.

Authors' processing steps: Estimated nucleated cell counts came from reference gene primer amplification. Profiled with immunoSEQ multiplex PCR; TCRdb holds only in-frame clones, not every one. V, J and clone size are taken as reported in that table, and D and trimming were inferred from the DNA itself. Among roughly 140,000 clones, about 91% were seen once, and the ten largest hold about 28%. After removal of 6 bases from V and 4 bases from J, the junction contained 7 bases not matched to a gene. The CDR3 loop spans 13 amino acids. The germline V gene encodes CDR1 SQVTM and CDR2 ANQGSEA. The TCR comes from a human donor in a cohort sampled during active COVID-19. V is TRBV29-1 and J is TRBJ1-2; 8 bases agree with TRBD1. Material for sequencing was peripheral blood. The CDR3 nucleotides are TGCAGCGTCGCGTCCGGGACAGGCTATGGCTACACCTTC. Protein sequence: CSVASGTGYGYTF.